This passage covers 14 T cell receptor beta chains from one sample sequenced in a study of tumor-infiltrating lymphocytes in primary liver carcinoma. Starting material of around 460 ng total RNA yielded TCR beta cDNA via a constant-region primer. For TCR beta, libraries were produced by three nested multiplex PCR rounds using slightly modified ARM-PCR. The two initial PCR rounds, approximately 10 cycles each, used TRBV1-TRBV30 forward and C-beta reverse primers. TCRdb reanalysed the multiplex PCR reads using MiXCR and keeps one entry per CDR3 protein. The sample consists of about 78,000 distinct CDR3 sequences, roughly three quarters of them appearing once. Unsorted bulk tissue (roughly 20-31 mg) underwent RNA and DNA co-extraction. The sample was liver tumor tissue from sampling region 4. Subset defined: tumor region T4, right-lateral pole. The receptors were sampled from a man aged 40-49 years with primary liver carcinoma and hepatitis B virus infection.

This clonotype appeared many times. The chain is built from TRBV5-5 and TRBJ1-5; D is perhaps TRBD1 (6 bases). Trimming left V 3 bases short and J 4 bases short, with 14 bases between. Per germline, CDR1 SGHKS and CDR2 YYEKEE (reference sequence). The CDR3 has 15 amino acids. In nucleotides, the CDR3 is TGTGCCAGCAGCTACCGAGGGGGATATAATCAGCCCCAGCATTTT. The encoded protein is CASSYRGGYNQPQHF.

Turning to this clonotype: A clone one base away is much larger, so this may be a read error. The V and J genes are TRBV24-1 and TRBJ2-3, with 10 bases aligning to TRBD2. The CDR3 is 13 residues long. Germline values: CDR1 KGHDR, CDR2 SFDVKD. The CDR3 region is CVTSDVSGRAQYF. CDR3 nucleotides: TGTGTCACCAGTGATGTGAGCGGGAGGGCGCAGTATTTT.

Notes on this clonotype: Mismatch with germline at one junction end may stem from a read error. V and J are TRBV11-2 and TRBJ2-1; D might be TRBD1 or TRBD2, each matching 5 bases. Germline values: CDR1 SGHAT, CDR2 FQNNGV. CDR3 length: 16 amino acids. The CDR3: CAGSLSTGGVCNEQFF. CDR3 DNA sequence: TGTGCCGGCAGCCTGTCCACAGGAGGAGTCTGCAATGAGCAGTTCTTC.

Comment on this clonotype: The junction differs from germline at one of its ends, possibly a read error. The V and J genes are TRBV12-3 or TRBV12-4 and TRBJ2-7, with 9 bases lining up with TRBD1. The length of the CDR3 is 15 residues. CDR3 DNA sequence: TGTGTCAGCAGTTTAAGAACAGGGGGCGAGTCCGGGCAGTACTTC. The encoded protein is CVSSLRTGGESGQYF.

For this clonotype: An end of the junction does not agree with germline; a read error may underlie this. The CDR3 spells CASSLHRTVNTGAFF. The CDR3 bases are TGTGCCAGCAGCTTACATCGGACAGTTAACACTGGAGCTTTCTTT. V is TRBV5-5 and J is TRBJ1-1; perhaps TRBD1 as D (6 bases). The CDR3 is made up of 15 amino acids. Germline V lookup: CDR1 SGHKS, CDR2 YYEKEE (reference sequence). Full variable domain (outside the CDR3, taken from reference TRBV5-5 and TRBJ1-1): DAGVTQSPTHLIKTRGQQVTLRCSPISGHKSVSWYQQVLGQGPQFIFQYYEKEERGRGNFPDRFSARQFPNYSSELNVNALLLGDSALYLCASSLHRTVNTGAFFGQGTRLTVV.

A word on this clonotype: No conserved phenylalanine or tryptophan is present at the end of the CDR3, so a read error is the likely explanation. The chain couples TRBV13 to TRBJ2-7, with a tentative D call TRBD2 (6 bases). The CDR3 loop spans 11 amino acids. CDR1 PRHDT and CDR2 FYEKMQ come from the germline V gene (reference sequence). Trimming removed 3 bases at V and 7 bases at J, with 7 bases between. The CDR3 nucleotides read TGTGCCAGCAGCTTCCGGGGGGAGCAGTACTTA. As protein: CASSFRGEQYL.

The chain links TRBV19 to TRBJ1-2; the match to TRBD1 covers 7 bases. This CDR3 contains 17 residues. V was clipped by 9 bases and J by 2 bases; unmatched bases: 18. Germline V CDR1 and CDR2: LNHDA, SQIVND (reference sequence). The CDR3 DNA reads TGTGCCAGCACCTCTTGGCCAGGGGTGACAGGGAACTATGGCTACACCTTC. Protein sequence: CASTSWPGVTGNYGYTF.

Comment on this clonotype: The final CDR3 position lacks the conserved phenylalanine or tryptophan, pointing to a likely read error. This chain uses TRBV14 with TRBJ1-1; D is unclear. The CDR3 has 12 amino acids. Germline V gene lookup returns CDR1 SGHDN and CDR2 FVKESK. This CDR3 is CASSQDRADAFL. CDR3 DNA: TGTGCCAGCAGTCAAGACCGGGCTGATGCTTTCCTT.

The genes are TRBV5-4 and TRBJ2-5; TRBD1 agrees at 11 bases. The CDR3 is 14 residues long. Germline V gene lookup returns CDR1 SGHNT and CDR2 YYREEE (reference sequence). The CDR3 nucleotides read TGTGTCAACAGCTCGGACAGGGGGCTGGAGACCCAGTACTTC. Its protein is CVNSSDRGLETQYF.

Points on this clonotype: This clone may be a read error of a much larger clone one base away. The V and J genes are TRBV7-8 and TRBJ2-7; 8 bases are a match to TRBD1. CDR1 is SGHVS, CDR2 FQNEAQ, per germline. CDR3 length equals 12 residues. CDR3 in DNA: TGTGCCGGCAGCTTAGAGGACAGGGCTTGGTACTTC. Protein product: CAGSLEDRAWYF.

The CDR3, as DNA: TGTGTCGGTGGGGCAGGGGGCCCGACTGAAGCTTTCTTT. It yields the protein CVGGAGGPTEAFF. The rearrangement uses TRBV6-1 and TRBJ1-1, with 8 bases matching TRBD1. Germline CDR1 reads MNHNS; CDR2 reads SASEGT. The CDR3 covers 13 residues.

To note about this clonotype: At one end, the junction sequence differs from germline, possibly due to a read error. This chain joins TRBV6-1 and TRBJ1-1, with D tentatively TRBD1 (6 bases). CDR1 MNHNS and CDR2 SASEGT come from the germline V gene. CDR3 size: 13 residues. The CDR3 region is CPSRQDSLTEAFF. CDR3 coding DNA: TGTCCCAGCAGGCAGGACAGTCTGACTGAAGCTTTCTTT.

The genes are TRBV7-8 and TRBJ2-2; D is uncertain. Trimming took 5 bases from V and 9 from J, leaving 22 bases between them. The CDR3 is 16 amino acids. Germline V gene lookup returns CDR1 SGHVS and CDR2 FQNEAQ. CDR3 nucleotide sequence: TGTGCCAGCAGCCGAGACCCCGCCCGAAACGCCTGGGAGCTGTTTTTT. It is translated as CASSRDPARNAWELFF.

This clonotype has only one observation. Relative to the germline gene, one junction end is altered; a read error may explain this. J is TRBJ1-1 and V is TRBV11-1; no clear D. Germline V CDR1 and CDR2: SGHAT, FQDESV (reference sequence). The CDR3 extends over 15 amino acids. CDR3: CASSLVTGTNIEAFF. The CDR3 nucleotides read TGTGCCAGCAGCTTAGTTACGGGTACGAACATTGAAGCTTTCTTT.